The 32 T cell receptor beta chains below were found in one sample sequenced in a study of cytomegalovirus exposure and HLA in healthy donors listed by TCRdb under 2017. Libraries came from the immunoSEQ multiplex PCR assay. For the multiplex PCR, a mixture combining 60 forward primers for TCR Vbeta segments and 13 reverse primers for TCR Jbeta segments was used. TCRdb stores this immuneACCESS table with in-frame sequences only. Part of the clones is absent; in the studies checked, under half of the shortfall reflects unresolved V genes, and no reason is known for the rest. The sample table holds about 110,000 clones, of which around 70% were seen once. Of the sample, 11% is held by the ten largest clones. The source material was PBMCs. The source is a man aged 35 to 55 in good health and CMV-seropositive.

There are a few counts of this clone. In nucleotides, the CDR3 is TGTGCCAGTAGTCCTGGGACTGTGAACACTGAAGCTTTCTTT. Residues: CASSPGTVNTEAFF. The genes are TRBV19 and TRBJ1-1, with TRBD1 as a possible D gene (5 bases). V lost 5 bases to trimming and J lost 0 bases, with 10 bases between them. Germline lookup yields CDR1 LNHDA and CDR2 SQIVND (reference sequence). This CDR3 region has 14 residues.

The rearrangement uses TRBV9 and TRBJ1-1; 10 nucleotides align to TRBD1. With V trimmed by 3 bases and J by 4 bases, 12 bases remained unmatched. The length of the CDR3 is 17 residues. The germline CDR1 and CDR2 sequences are SGDLS and YYNGEE. In DNA, the CDR3 is TGTGCCAGCAGCGCTCCGAGACAGGGGGCGAGTGTCACTGAAGCTTTCTTT. Its protein is CASSAPRQGASVTEAFF.

V gene TRBV5-1 combines with J gene TRBJ1-4; 8 positions match TRBD1. CDR1 and CDR2 (germline): SGHRS, YFSETQ. V dropped 2 bases and J dropped 3; count of bases not matched to a gene: 9. The CDR3 is 17 residues long. The CDR3 reads CASSLQGGYAANEKLFF. In DNA, the CDR3 is TGCGCCAGCAGCTTACAGGGGGGGTATGCGGCTAATGAAAAACTGTTTTTT.

The chain couples TRBV13 to TRBJ2-2, with a tentative D call TRBD2 (5 bases). This CDR3 is built from 15 residues. Trimming shortened V by 5 bases and J by 5 bases, and 15 bases separated the two germline ends. CDR1 and CDR2 (germline): PRHDT, FYEKMQ (reference sequence). The CDR3 spells CASSPPLLVTGELFF. The CDR3 nucleotides are TGTGCCAGCAGCCCCCCCCTACTAGTTACCGGGGAGCTGTTTTTT.

The chain has TRBV7-2 and TRBJ1-5; no clear D gene. CDR1 and CDR2 (germline): SGHTA, FQGNSA. CDR3 length equals 14 residues. The V and J ends lost 6 bases and 0 bases respectively, with 9 bases between them. CDR3 loop: CASSRQASNQPQHF. CDR3 DNA: TGTGCCAGCAGTCGTCAGGCTAGCAATCAGCCCCAGCATTTT. Combining the CDR3 with reference TRBV7-2 and TRBJ1-5 gives the whole variable domain GAGVSQSPSNKVTEKGKDVELRCDPISGHTALYWYRQSLGQGLEFLIYFQGNSAPDKSGLPSDRFSAERTGGSVSTLTIQRTQQEDSAVYLCASSRQASNQPQHFGDGTRLSIL.

The chain uses TRBV21-1 and TRBJ2-7; TRBD2 is the table's D call, not checked against the DNA. TRBV21-1 is a pseudogene segment. CDR3 length: 20 amino acids. The CDR3 spells CASSKGTSGRQTWDSYEQYF. The CDR3 DNA reads as TGTGCCAGCAGCAAAGGGACTAGCGGGAGGCAGACCTGGGACTCCTACGAGCAGTACTTC.

This clone was seen a few times. The junction departs from germline at one end; a sequencing error may be responsible. The chain recombines TRBV7-7 with TRBJ2-5; a weak D match, TRBD2 (6 bases). Germline loops: CDR1 SSHAT, CDR2 FNYEAQ (reference sequence). The CDR3 runs 15 residues. For the CDR3, the DNA is TGTGCTAGCAGCTCGACGGAGGGGAGGCCGGAGACCCAGTACTTC. This sequence encodes CASSSTEGRPETQYF.

The chain carries TRBV10-3 and TRBJ2-3; 9 bases match TRBD2. Germline values: CDR1 ENHRY, CDR2 SYGVKD. This CDR3 spans 17 amino acids. The V and J ends lost 9 bases and 0 bases, in that order; junction bases with no gene match: 13. Here the CDR3 reads CAMSPSIAGASTDTQYF. The CDR3 DNA reads as TGTGCCATGTCCCCTAGTATAGCGGGGGCTAGCACAGATACGCAGTATTTT.

The chain has TRBV18 and TRBJ2-7; 10 bases agree with TRBD1. V dropped 3 bases and J dropped 5; count of bases not matched to a gene: 13. There are 17 residues in the CDR3. Germline CDR1 is KGHSH and CDR2 is LQKENI. The CDR3 DNA reads as TGTGCCAGCTCACCGAGACTGTGGGACAGGGGTGTCCACGAGCAGTACTTC. This codes for CASSPRLWDRGVHEQYF.

This clone was counted a few times. The chain links TRBV10-3 to TRBJ1-1, with D possibly being TRBD1 (5 bases). Trimming removed 3 bases at V and 6 bases at J, with 8 bases between. Looked up from germline, CDR1 is ENHRY and CDR2 is SYGVKD. The CDR3 is 12 residues long. This CDR3 is CAISDRGAEAFF. CDR3 nucleotides: TGTGCCATCAGTGATCGGGGGGCTGAAGCTTTCTTT.

The gene calls are TRBV9 and TRBJ2-1; D call uncertain. There are 14 residues in the CDR3. The germline V and J ends were trimmed by 0 bases and 3 bases, with 7 bases remaining between them. Germline values: CDR1 SGDLS, CDR2 YYNGEE. The CDR3 bases are TGTGCCAGCAGCGTAGCCCCCCTCTACAATGAGCAGTTCTTC. Translating gives CASSVAPLYNEQFF. Based on the CDR3 plus reference TRBV9 and TRBJ2-1, the full variable domain is DSGVTQTPKHLITATGQRVTLRCSPRSGDLSVYWYQQSLDQGLQFLIQYYNGEERAKGNILERFSAQQFPDLHSELNLSSLELGDSALYFCASSVAPLYNEQFFGPGTRLTVL.

The chain combines TRBV5-4 with TRBJ1-2, with D unclear. Trimming shortened V by 0 bases and J by 4 bases, and 13 bases separated the two germline ends. The germline V gene has CDR1 SGHNT and CDR2 YYREEE (reference sequence). The CDR3 loop spans 15 amino acids. CDR3 region: CASSLVGVTIYGYTF. DNA for the CDR3: TGTGCCAGCAGCTTGGTCGGGGTAACGATCTATGGCTACACCTTC.

This CDR3 is CASRTSRLSDTQYF. CDR3 nucleotides: TGTGCCAGCCGGACTAGCAGGCTCTCAGATACGCAGTATTTT. The genes are TRBV6-5 and TRBJ2-3; TRBD2 aligns across 8 bases. This CDR3 contains 14 residues. Per the germline V gene, CDR1 is MNHEY and CDR2 is SVGAGI. V lost 8 bases and J lost 4; bases outside the gene matches: 8.

The chain uses TRBV18 and TRBJ2-5; maybe TRBD2 (5 bases). V was cut by 2 bases and J by 4 bases, with 11 bases left in between. The CDR3 is 14 residues long. From germline, CDR1 is KGHSH and CDR2 LQKENI. This CDR3 reads CASSPTSKRETQYF. Here the CDR3 DNA reads TGTGCCAGCTCACCAACTAGTAAGCGAGAGACCCAGTACTTC.

The CDR3 DNA reads TGTGCCACCAGCAGAGGTTATACAGGGGGCGGTCAGCCCCAGCATTTT. Translation: CATSRGYTGGGQPQHF. The V and J genes are TRBV15 and TRBJ1-5; 9 bases agree with TRBD1. With 1 base clipped from V and 6 bases from J, the junction kept 7 bases outside the gene matches. The CDR3 covers 16 residues. The germline V gene has CDR1 LNHNV and CDR2 YYDKDF (reference sequence).

This clone has only a few counts. The chain couples TRBV5-8 to TRBJ2-3, with D perhaps TRBD2 (5 bases). Trimming removed 0 bases at V and 3 bases at J, with 17 bases between. Germline V lookup: CDR1 SGHTS, CDR2 YDEGEE. This CDR3 region has 17 residues. The CDR3 DNA is TGTGCCAGCAGCTTGGCGCCGGGAAGGGAGTTAACAGATACGCAGTATTTT. It encodes CASSLAPGRELTDTQYF.

This rearrangement joins TRBV13 to TRBJ2-1; 14 bases agree with TRBD2. V lost 5 bases and J lost 0; bases outside the gene matches: 6. Germline CDR1 reads PRHDT; CDR2 reads FYEKMQ (reference sequence). The CDR3 consists of 18 residues. This chain's CDR3 is CASSPGLAGGNSYNEQFF. The DNA for the CDR3 is TGTGCCAGCAGCCCCGGACTAGCGGGAGGCAACTCCTACAATGAGCAGTTCTTC.

This clone occurred a few times. The CDR3 sequence: CAIRGPNSGANVLTF. DNA of the CDR3: TGTGCCATCCGCGGTCCCAACTCTGGGGCCAACGTCCTGACTTTC. The chain uses TRBV10-3 and TRBJ2-6; D remains ambiguous. Trimming pared 8 bases from V and 0 bases from J, leaving 11 bases between. Germline V gene data show CDR1 as ENHRY and CDR2 as SYGVKD. The CDR3 length is 15 residues.

This chain joins TRBV15 and TRBJ2-5; TRBD1 is a possible D gene (5 bases). The J call may be wrong; the DNA end is better matched by TRBJ2-7. The germline V gene encodes CDR1 LNHNV and CDR2 YYDKDF (reference sequence). The CDR3 is 15 residues long. CDR3 region: CATSSSTESTYEQYF. The CDR3 nucleotides are TGTGCCACCAGCAGTTCGACAGAGAGCACCTACGAGCAGTACTTC.

J is TRBJ2-7 and V is TRBV6-5; 7 bases align to TRBD2. The CDR3 is made up of 14 amino acids. The V and J ends lost 5 bases and 4 bases, in that order; junction bases with no gene match: 8. Germline V CDR1 and CDR2: MNHEY, SVGAGI. The CDR3 coding sequence is TGTGCCAGCAGTCGGACGGGAGGAACGTACGAGCAGTACTTC. Translating gives CASSRTGGTYEQYF.

The chain couples TRBV29-1 to TRBJ1-1, with 9 nucleotides matching TRBD1. Germline loops: CDR1 SQVTM, CDR2 ANQGSEA. The CDR3 totals 15 residues. V lost 4 bases, J lost 4 bases, and 10 bases stayed unmatched. The CDR3 coding sequence is TGCAGCGTTGGGGGGACAGGGATGGCGATCACTGAAGCTTTCTTT. Translation: CSVGGTGMAITEAFF.

The genes are TRBV28 and TRBJ1-1; no clear D gene. V was clipped by 5 bases and J by 4 bases, with 5 bases between them. Germline V CDR1 and CDR2: MDHEN, SYDVKM. The CDR3 contains 11 residues. The CDR3 region has the DNA TGTGCCAGCAGTCCCGGCACTGAAGCTTTCTTT. Translation: CASSPGTEAFF.

The chain is built from TRBV27 and TRBJ1-1; TRBD1 is a possible D gene (5 bases). CDR3 length: 15 residues. Trimming took off 4 bases at V and 0 bases at J, with 12 bases between the two ends. Germline V gene data show CDR1 as MNHEY and CDR2 as SMNVEV (reference sequence). CDR3 nucleotides: TGTGCCAGCAGTTCCCTCCAGGGCCTGAACACTGAAGCTTTCTTT. It is translated as CASSSLQGLNTEAFF.

CDR3 sequence: CASSGQGKANEKLFF. The DNA of the CDR3 is TGTGCCAGCAGTGGACAGGGGAAGGCTAATGAAAAACTGTTTTTT. This chain joins TRBV2 and TRBJ1-4; 8 bases map to TRBD1. Germline assignment: CDR1 SNHLY and CDR2 FYNNEI. This CDR3 spans 15 amino acids. The V gene end was trimmed by 4 bases and the J gene end by 3 bases; junction bases not matched to a gene: 4.

The chain joins TRBV29-1 to TRBJ1-4, with 8 bases that match TRBD1. V lost 7 bases, J lost 3 bases, and 4 bases stayed unmatched. Germline V lookup: CDR1 SQVTM, CDR2 ANQGSEA. The CDR3 contains 13 residues. The CDR3 loop reads CSGRQGSNEKLFF. The CDR3 DNA sequence: TGCAGCGGCCGACAGGGGTCTAATGAAAAACTGTTTTTT.

This chain uses TRBV4-2 with TRBJ2-7; 10 bases match TRBD2. The germline V gene encodes CDR1 LGHNA and CDR2 YNFKEQ. Germline trimming cut 4 bases from V and 0 bases from J; bases unmatched to any gene: 9. The CDR3 runs to 17 residues. The CDR3 DNA follows: TGTGCCAGCAGCCGCACCGGGACTAGCGCGACCTCCTACGAGCAGTACTTC. Translation gives CASSRTGTSATSYEQYF.

V and J are TRBV7-2 and TRBJ1-5; 8 bases are shared with TRBD1. This CDR3 has 13 residues. J lost 2 bases, V lost 7 bases, and 1 base had no gene match. The germline CDR1 and CDR2 sequences are SGHTA and FQGNSA. This CDR3 reads CASTGQGNQPQHF. The DNA of the CDR3 is TGTGCCAGCACGGGACAGGGCAATCAGCCCCAGCATTTT.

The V call is TRBV19, the J call TRBJ1-1, with a weak D call TRBD1 (5 bases). The germline CDR1 and CDR2 sequences are LNHDA and SQIVND (reference sequence). The CDR3 spans 14 residues. V was trimmed by 3 bases and J by 11 bases, leaving 19 bases between them. CDR3 in DNA: TGTGCCAGTAGTATCGCAGGGTCAGGGCTTGGGGCTTTCTTT. It codes for CASSIAGSGLGAFF.

This chain connects TRBV7-2 to TRBJ1-2, with 7 bases identical to TRBD1. Trimming at V came to 1 base and at J to 7 bases, leaving 3 bases not matched to a gene. The CDR3 is made up of 13 amino acids. Per the germline V gene, CDR1 is SGHTA and CDR2 is FQGNSA. The CDR3: CASSLEPGGGYTF. CDR3 coding DNA: TGTGCCAGCAGCTTAGAACCAGGGGGTGGCTACACCTTC. Combining the CDR3 with reference TRBV7-2 and TRBJ1-2 gives the whole variable domain GAGVSQSPSNKVTEKGKDVELRCDPISGHTALYWYRQSLGQGLEFLIYFQGNSAPDKSGLPSDRFSAERTGGSVSTLTIQRTQQEDSAVYLCASSLEPGGGYTFGSGTRLTVV.

This clone was detected a few times. V gene TRBV18 combines with J gene TRBJ2-3; D is unresolved. CDR1 and CDR2 from the germline V gene are KGHSH and LQKENI. This CDR3 region has 15 residues. V lost 2 bases and J lost 0, with 9 bases in between. Here the CDR3 DNA reads TGTGCCAGCTCACCAATACGAGCGAGCACAGATACGCAGTATTTT. Encoded protein: CASSPIRASTDTQYF.

This chain connects TRBV29-1 to TRBJ2-4; 10 bases agree with TRBD1. In germline, CDR1 is SQVTM, CDR2 ANQGSEA. V lost 6 bases and J lost 7; bases outside the gene matches: 3. The CDR3 loop spans 12 amino acids. The CDR3 region has the DNA TGCAGCGTAGAGGGACAGGGGAACATTCAGTACTTC. Protein product: CSVEGQGNIQYF.

This sequence joins TRBV5-1 and TRBJ2-7, with 10 bases that match TRBD2. There are 15 residues in the CDR3. Germline CDR1 and CDR2: SGHRS and YFSETQ. The ends lost 4 bases at V and 3 bases at J; junction bases unmatched: 7. Written as DNA, the CDR3 is TGCGCCAGCAGCACCGGGACTAGCGACAACTACGAGCAGTACTTC. This codes for CASSTGTSDNYEQYF.